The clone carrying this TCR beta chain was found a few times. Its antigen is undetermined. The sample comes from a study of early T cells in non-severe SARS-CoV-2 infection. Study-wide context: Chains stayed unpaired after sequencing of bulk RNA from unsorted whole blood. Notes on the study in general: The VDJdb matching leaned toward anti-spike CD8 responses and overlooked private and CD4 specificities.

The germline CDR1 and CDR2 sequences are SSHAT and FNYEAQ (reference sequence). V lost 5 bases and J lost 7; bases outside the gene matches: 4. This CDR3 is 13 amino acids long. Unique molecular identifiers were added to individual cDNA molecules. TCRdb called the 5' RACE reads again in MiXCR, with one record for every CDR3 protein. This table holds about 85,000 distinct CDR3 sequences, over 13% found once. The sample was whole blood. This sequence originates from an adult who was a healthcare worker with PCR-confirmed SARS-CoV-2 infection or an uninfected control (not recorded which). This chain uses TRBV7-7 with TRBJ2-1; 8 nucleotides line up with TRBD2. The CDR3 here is CASSPSGGNEQFF. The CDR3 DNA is TGTGCCAGCAGCCCCAGCGGGGGAAATGAGCAGTTCTTC. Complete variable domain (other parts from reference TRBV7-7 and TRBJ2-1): GAGVSQSPRYKVTKRGQDVTLRCDPISSHATLYWYQQALGQGPEFLTYFNYEAQPDKSGLPSDRFSAERPEGSISTLTIQRTEQRDSAMYRCASSPSGGNEQFFGPGTRLTVL.